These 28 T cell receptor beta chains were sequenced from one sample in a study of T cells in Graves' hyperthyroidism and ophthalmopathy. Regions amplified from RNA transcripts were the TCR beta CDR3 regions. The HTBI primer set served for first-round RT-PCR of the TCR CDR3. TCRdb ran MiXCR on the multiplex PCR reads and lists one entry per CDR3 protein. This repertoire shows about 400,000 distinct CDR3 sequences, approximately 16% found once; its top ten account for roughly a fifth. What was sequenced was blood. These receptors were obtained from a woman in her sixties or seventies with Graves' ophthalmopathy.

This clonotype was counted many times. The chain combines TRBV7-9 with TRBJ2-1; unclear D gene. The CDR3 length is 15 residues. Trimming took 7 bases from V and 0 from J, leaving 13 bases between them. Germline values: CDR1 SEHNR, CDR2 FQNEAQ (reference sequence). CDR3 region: CASNKPISSYNEQFF. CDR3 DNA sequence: TGTGCCAGCAACAAGCCCATCAGCTCCTACAATGAGCAGTTCTTC.

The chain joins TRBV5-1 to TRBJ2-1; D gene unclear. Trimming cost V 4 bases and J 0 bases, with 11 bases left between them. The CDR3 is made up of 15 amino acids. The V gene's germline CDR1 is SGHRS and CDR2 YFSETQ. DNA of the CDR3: TGCGCCAGCAGCACACACGCTAGCTCCTACAATGAGCAGTTCTTC. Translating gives CASSTHASSYNEQFF.

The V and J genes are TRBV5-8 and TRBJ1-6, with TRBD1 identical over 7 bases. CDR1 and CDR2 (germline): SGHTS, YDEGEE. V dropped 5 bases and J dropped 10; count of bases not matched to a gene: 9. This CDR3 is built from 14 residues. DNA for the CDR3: TGTGCCAGCAGTAACACAGGGGAAGGCTCACCCCTCCACTTT. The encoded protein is CASSNTGEGSPLHF.

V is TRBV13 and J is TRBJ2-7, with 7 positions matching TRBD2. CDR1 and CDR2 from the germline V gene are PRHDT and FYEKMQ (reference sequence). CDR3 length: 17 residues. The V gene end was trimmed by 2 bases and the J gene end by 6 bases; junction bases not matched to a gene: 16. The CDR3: CASSLSPTRWEGFEQYF. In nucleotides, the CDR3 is TGTGCCAGCAGCTTAAGCCCGACCAGATGGGAGGGATTCGAGCAGTACTTC.

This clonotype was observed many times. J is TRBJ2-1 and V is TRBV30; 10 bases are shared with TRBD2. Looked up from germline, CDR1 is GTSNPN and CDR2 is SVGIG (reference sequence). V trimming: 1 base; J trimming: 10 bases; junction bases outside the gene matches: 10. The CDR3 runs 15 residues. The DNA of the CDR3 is TGTGCCTGGAGTGAATGGCTAGCGGGAGTAGGGGAGCAGTTCTTC. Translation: CAWSEWLAGVGEQFF.

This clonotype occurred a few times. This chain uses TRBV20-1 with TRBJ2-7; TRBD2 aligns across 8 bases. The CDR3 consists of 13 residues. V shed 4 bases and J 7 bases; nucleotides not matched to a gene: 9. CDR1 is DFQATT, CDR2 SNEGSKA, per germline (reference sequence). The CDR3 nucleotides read TGCAGTGCTATATCGGGAGGGCTAGTAGAGCAGTACTTC. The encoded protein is CSAISGGLVEQYF.

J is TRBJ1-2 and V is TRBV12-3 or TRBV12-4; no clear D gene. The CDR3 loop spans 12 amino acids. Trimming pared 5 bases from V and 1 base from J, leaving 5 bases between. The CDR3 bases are TGTGCCAGCAGTCCCAATAACTATGGCTACACCTTC. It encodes CASSPNNYGYTF.

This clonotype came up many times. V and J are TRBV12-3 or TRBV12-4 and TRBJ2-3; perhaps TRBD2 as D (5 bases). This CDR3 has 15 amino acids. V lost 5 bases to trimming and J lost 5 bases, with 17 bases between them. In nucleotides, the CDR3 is TGTGCCAGCAGTCCCGGTGGATCCCGGGGAGATACGCAGTATTTT. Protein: CASSPGGSRGDTQYF.

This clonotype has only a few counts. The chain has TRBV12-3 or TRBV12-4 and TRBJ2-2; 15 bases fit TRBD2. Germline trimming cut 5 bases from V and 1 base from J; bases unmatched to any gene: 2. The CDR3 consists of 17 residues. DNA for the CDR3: TGTGCCAGCAGTCCGGGACTAGCGGGAGGGAACACCGGGGAGCTGTTTTTT. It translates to CASSPGLAGGNTGELFF.

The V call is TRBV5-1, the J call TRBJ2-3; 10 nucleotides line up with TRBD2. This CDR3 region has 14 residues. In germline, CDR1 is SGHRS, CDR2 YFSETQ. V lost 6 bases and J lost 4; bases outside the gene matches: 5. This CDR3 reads CASTLAGVSDTQYF. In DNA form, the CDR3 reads TGCGCCAGCACGCTAGCGGGAGTTTCAGATACGCAGTATTTT.

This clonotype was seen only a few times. CDR3 DNA sequence: TGTGCCAGTAGTAGAACAGCGGAAGAGACCCAGTACTTC. Its translation: CASSRTAEETQYF. The rearrangement joins TRBV19 to TRBJ2-5; D may be TRBD2 (5 bases). This CDR3 is 13 amino acids long. The ends were cut back, 4 bases at V and 3 bases at J, with 9 bases in the middle. The germline gives CDR1 LNHDA, CDR2 SQIVND (reference sequence).

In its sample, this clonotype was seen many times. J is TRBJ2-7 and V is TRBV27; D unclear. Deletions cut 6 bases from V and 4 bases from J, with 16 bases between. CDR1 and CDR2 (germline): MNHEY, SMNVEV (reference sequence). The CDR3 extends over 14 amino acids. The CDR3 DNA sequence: TGTGCCAGCAGCTCCCCTGGTTCGGGTTACGAGCAGTACTTC. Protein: CASSSPGSGYEQYF.

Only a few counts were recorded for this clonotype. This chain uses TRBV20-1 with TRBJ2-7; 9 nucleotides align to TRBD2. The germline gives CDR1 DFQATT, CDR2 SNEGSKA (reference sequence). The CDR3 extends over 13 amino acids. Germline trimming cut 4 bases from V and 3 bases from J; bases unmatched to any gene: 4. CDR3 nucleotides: TGCAGTGCTAACCGCGGGAGGGTCTACGAGCAGTACTTC. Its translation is CSANRGRVYEQYF.

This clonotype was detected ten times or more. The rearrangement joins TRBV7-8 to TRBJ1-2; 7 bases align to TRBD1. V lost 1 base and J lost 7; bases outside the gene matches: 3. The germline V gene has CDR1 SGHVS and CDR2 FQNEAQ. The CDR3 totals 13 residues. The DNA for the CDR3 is TGTGCCAGCAGCTTAGGGAGACAGGGTGGCTACACCTTC. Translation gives CASSLGRQGGYTF.

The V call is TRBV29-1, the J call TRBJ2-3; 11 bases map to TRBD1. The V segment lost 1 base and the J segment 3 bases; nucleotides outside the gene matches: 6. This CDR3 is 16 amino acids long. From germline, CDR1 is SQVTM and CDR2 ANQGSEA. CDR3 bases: TGCAGCGTTGAAGTCCCCGGACAGGGGGCTACAGATACGCAGTATTTT. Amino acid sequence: CSVEVPGQGATDTQYF.

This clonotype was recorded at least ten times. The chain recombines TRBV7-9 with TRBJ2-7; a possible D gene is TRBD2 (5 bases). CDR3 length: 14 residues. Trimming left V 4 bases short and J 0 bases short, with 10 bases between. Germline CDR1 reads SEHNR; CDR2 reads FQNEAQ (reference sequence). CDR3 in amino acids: CASSSIGGSYEQYF. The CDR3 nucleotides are TGTGCCAGCAGCTCGATTGGAGGCTCCTACGAGCAGTACTTC. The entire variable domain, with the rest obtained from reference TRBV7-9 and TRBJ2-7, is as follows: DTGVSQNPRHKITKRGQNVTFRCDPISEHNRLYWYRQTLGQGPEFLTYFQNEAQLEKSRLLSDRFSAERPKGSFSTLEIQRTEQGDSAMYLCASSSIGGSYEQYFGPGTRLTVT.

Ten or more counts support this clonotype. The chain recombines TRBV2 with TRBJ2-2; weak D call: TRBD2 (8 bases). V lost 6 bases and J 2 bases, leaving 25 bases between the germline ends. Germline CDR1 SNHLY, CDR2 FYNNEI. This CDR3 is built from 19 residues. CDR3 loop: CASSRDSEREPRNTGELFF. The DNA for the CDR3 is TGTGCCAGCAGCAGGGACAGTGAGCGGGAGCCCCGAAACACCGGGGAGCTGTTTTTT.

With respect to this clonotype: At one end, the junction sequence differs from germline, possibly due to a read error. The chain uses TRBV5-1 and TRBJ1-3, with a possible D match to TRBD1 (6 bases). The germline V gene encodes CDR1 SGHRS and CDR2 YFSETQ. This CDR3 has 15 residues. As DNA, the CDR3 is TGCGCCAGCAGCTTAACAGGGACCTCTGGAACCACCATATATTTT. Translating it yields CASSLTGTSGTTIYF.

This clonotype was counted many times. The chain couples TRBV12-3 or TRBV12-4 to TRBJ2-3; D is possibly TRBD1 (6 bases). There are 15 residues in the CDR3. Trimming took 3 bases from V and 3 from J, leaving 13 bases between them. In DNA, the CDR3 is TGTGCCAGCAGTTTGGGGGCCCTGGGGACAGATACGCAGTATTTT. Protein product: CASSLGALGTDTQYF.

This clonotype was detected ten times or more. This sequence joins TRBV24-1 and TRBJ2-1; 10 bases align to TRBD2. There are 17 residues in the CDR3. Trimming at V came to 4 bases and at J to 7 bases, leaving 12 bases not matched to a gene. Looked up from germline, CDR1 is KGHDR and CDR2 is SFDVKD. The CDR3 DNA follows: TGTGCCACCAGTGACCCCGGGACTAGCGCGCCTGTGAATGAGCAGTTCTTC. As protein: CATSDPGTSAPVNEQFF.

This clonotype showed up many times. The CDR3 sequence: CASYRARGNEQFF. For the CDR3, the DNA is TGTGCCAGCTACAGGGCGAGAGGCAATGAGCAGTTCTTC. The chain links TRBV6-1 to TRBJ2-1; TRBD1 is a possible D gene (6 bases). The CDR3 extends over 13 amino acids. Germline CDR1 reads MNHNS; CDR2 reads SASEGT. Trimming shortened V by 8 bases and J by 6 bases, and 14 bases separated the two germline ends.

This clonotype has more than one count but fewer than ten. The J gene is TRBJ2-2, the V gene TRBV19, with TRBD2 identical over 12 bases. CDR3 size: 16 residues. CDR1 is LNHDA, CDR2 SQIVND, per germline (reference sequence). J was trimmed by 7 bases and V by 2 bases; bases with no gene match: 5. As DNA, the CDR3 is TGTGCCAGTAGTATATCTCGACTAGCGGGAGTCGGGGAGCTGTTTTTT. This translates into CASSISRLAGVGELFF.

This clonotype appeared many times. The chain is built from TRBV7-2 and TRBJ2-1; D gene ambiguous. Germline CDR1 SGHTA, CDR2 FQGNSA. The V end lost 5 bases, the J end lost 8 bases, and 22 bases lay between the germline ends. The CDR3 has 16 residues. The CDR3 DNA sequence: TGTGCCAGCAGCCGCAACCTCGGATCGCCCAGTGATGAGCAGTTCTTC. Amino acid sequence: CASSRNLGSPSDEQFF.

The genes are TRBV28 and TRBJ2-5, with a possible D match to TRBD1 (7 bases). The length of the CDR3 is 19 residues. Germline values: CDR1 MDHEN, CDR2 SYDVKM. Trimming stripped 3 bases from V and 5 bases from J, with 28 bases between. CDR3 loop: CASSLTGYLGEGRRETQYF. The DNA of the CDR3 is TGTGCCAGCAGTTTGACAGGGTATCTGGGCGAGGGGAGGAGGGAGACCCAGTACTTC.

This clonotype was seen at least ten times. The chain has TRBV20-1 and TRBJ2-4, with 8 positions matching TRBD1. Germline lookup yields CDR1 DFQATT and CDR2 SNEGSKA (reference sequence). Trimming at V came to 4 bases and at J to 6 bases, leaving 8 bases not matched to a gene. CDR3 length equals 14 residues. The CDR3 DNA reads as TGCAGTGCTACAGGACAGGGCTCCGCAAACATTCAGTACTTC. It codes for CSATGQGSANIQYF.

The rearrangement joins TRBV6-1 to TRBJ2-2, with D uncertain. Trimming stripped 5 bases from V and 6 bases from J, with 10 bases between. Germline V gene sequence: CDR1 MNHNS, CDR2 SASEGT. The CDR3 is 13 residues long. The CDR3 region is CASSLQPSGELFF. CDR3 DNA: TGTGCCAGCAGTTTACAGCCCTCCGGGGAGCTGTTTTTT.

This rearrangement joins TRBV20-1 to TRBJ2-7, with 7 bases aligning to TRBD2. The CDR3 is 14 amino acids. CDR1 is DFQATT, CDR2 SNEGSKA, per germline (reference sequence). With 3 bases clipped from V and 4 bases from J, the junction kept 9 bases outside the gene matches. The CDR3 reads CSASPPGGGYEQYF. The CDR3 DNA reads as TGCAGTGCTAGCCCCCCGGGAGGTGGTTACGAGCAGTACTTC.

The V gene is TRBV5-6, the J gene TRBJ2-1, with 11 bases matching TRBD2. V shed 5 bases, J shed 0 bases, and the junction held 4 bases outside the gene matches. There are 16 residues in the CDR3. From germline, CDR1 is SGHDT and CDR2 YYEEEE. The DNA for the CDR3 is TGTGCCAGCAGACCACTAGCGGGAGCCTCCTACAATGAGCAGTTCTTC. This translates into CASRPLAGASYNEQFF.